These 6 T cell receptor beta chains share one sample of origin, sequenced in a study of lymphopenia after photon versus proton radiotherapy. This table comes from immunoSEQ multiplex PCR, and its TCRdb copy is limited to in-frame clones, with some not included. The sample lists 10,000 to 15,000 clones; approximately 88% were seen once. The sequences come from peripheral blood, collected from a patient treated with proton-based radiotherapy. Receptors were obtained from a man in his 60s with pancreatic cancer.

This sequence joins TRBV6-1 and TRBJ1-1; D may be TRBD1 (5 bases). Germline CDR1 and CDR2: MNHNS and SASEGT. The CDR3 is 15 residues long. The V gene lost 1 base and the J gene lost 3 bases, with 12 bases spanning the gap. CDR3 sequence: CASSEGWGRDTEAFF. CDR3 nucleotide sequence: TGTGCCAGCAGTGAAGGATGGGGCCGGGACACTGAAGCTTTCTTT.

The chain combines TRBV6-5 with TRBJ2-3; the match to TRBD1 covers 8 bases. Germline V gene data show CDR1 as MNHEY and CDR2 as SVGAGI. This CDR3 has 15 residues. The ends lost 2 bases at V and 4 bases at J; junction bases unmatched: 5. The CDR3 reads CASSYRAGGPDTQYF. The CDR3, as DNA: TGTGCCAGCAGTTACCGGGCAGGGGGCCCAGATACGCAGTATTTT.

The chain links TRBV7-9 to TRBJ2-5; perhaps D is TRBD1 or TRBD2 (7 bases each). This CDR3 is built from 17 residues. Per the germline V gene, CDR1 is SEHNR and CDR2 is FQNEAQ (reference sequence). Trimming left V 3 bases short and J 7 bases short, with 24 bases between. The CDR3 DNA reads as TGTGCCAGCAGCTTCCTTCCAGGGGGGGTTGTAGTGGGGACCCAGTACTTC. As protein: CASSFLPGGVVVGTQYF.

The genes are TRBV28 and TRBJ1-5; 7 bases map to TRBD1. Germline V gene data show CDR1 as MDHEN and CDR2 as SYDVKM. J was trimmed by 7 bases and V by 6 bases; bases with no gene match: 12. This CDR3 spans 15 amino acids. The CDR3 is CASRNRGALGQPQHF. In DNA form, the CDR3 reads TGTGCCAGCAGAAACAGGGGAGCCCTCGGACAGCCCCAGCATTTT.

The gene calls are TRBV28 and TRBJ2-5; TRBD2 matches at 7 bases. The germline V gene has CDR1 MDHEN and CDR2 SYDVKM. V lost 1 base and J lost 5; bases outside the gene matches: 4. CDR3 length: 14 amino acids. CDR3 DNA sequence: TGTGCCAGCAGTTTATCCTGGGGAGGGGAGACCCAGTACTTC. Translated: CASSLSWGGETQYF.

J is TRBJ2-2 and V is TRBV19; D is undetermined. CDR1 is LNHDA, CDR2 SQIVND, per germline (reference sequence). CDR3 length: 15 residues. Trimming shortened V by 7 bases and J by 0 bases, and 12 bases separated the two germline ends. The chain's CDR3 is CASTPDVANTGELFF. The CDR3 nucleotides read TGTGCCAGTACCCCGGACGTCGCGAACACCGGGGAGCTGTTTTTT.